The subject of this entry is one T cell receptor (beta chain). This clonotype appeared a few times. The antigen it binds to is not known. Base-call qualities are not available, and no considerably larger clone is one nucleotide away. This sample stems from a study of response to subunit inactivated influenza vaccine listed by TCRdb under 2018. Study-level background: Deep quantitative T cell receptor repertoire profiling was used in the study to track responses to a trivalent subunit inactivated influenza vaccine. What the work shows at the level of the full study, not this receptor alone: It was suggested by the authors that each seasonal influenza vaccination may recruit only a limited number of new T cells.

The germline V gene (reference sequence) gives CDR1 as SEHNR and CDR2 as FQNEAQ. Inclusive of the bounding cysteine and phenylalanine, the CDR3 is 14 residues long. The DNA shown is the 42-base CDR3, in frame from base 1. After removal of 8 bases from V and 3 bases from J, the junction retains 5 bases not matched to a gene. The library was made by RT-PCR. These reads were obtained on an Illumina HiSeq 2500. TCRdb redid the processing of the public reads, applying fastp at Q25 and MiXCR, and retained in-frame beta chains. Each CDR3 protein appears once, grouped with its most common genes and DNA. The sample table lists more than 700,000 distinct CDR3 sequences, approximately 22% of them with a count of one. Roughly a tenth of the sample rests with the top ten.

This TCR derives from a man aged 50 or older who received an inactivated influenza vaccine. Donor details come from another sample of the same person, matched by shared clones. The V gene is TRBV7-9 and the J gene is TRBJ2-5, with TRBD1 matching 11 junction bases. Here the sequenced sample was PBMCs from blood, taken more than 4 days after vaccination. The CDR3 loop reads CASRTGGLEETQYF. Read as DNA, the sequence is TGTGCCAGCCGGACAGGGGGCCTTGAAGAGACCCAGTACTTC.